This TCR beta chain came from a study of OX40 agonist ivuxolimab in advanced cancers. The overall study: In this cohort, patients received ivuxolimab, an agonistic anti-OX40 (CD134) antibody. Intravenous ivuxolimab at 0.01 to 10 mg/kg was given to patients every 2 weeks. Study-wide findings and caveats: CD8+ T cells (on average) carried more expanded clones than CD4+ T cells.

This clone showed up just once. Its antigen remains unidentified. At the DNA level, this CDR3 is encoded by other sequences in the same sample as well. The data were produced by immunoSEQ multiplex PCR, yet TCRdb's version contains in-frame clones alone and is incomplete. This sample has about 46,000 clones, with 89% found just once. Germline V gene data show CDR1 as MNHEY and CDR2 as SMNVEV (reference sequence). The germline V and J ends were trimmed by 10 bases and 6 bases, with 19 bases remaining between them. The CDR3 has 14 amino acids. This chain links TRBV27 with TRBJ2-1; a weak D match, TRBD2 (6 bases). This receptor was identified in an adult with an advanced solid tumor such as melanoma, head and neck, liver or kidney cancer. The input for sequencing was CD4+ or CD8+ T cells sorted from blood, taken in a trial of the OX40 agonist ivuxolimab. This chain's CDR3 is CANLLRRGGNEQFF. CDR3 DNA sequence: TGTGCCAATCTCCTACGTCGGGGAGGCAATGAGCAGTTCTTC.